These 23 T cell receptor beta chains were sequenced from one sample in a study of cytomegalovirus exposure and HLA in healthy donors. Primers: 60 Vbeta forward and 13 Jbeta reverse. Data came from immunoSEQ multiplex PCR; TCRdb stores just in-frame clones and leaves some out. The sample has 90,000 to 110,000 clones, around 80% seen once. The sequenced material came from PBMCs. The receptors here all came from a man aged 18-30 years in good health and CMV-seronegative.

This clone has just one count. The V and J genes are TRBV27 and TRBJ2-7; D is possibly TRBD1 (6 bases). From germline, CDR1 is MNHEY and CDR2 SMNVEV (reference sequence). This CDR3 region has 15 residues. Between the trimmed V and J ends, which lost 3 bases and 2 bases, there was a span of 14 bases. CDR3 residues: CASSFRGGGTYEQYF. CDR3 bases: TGTGCCAGCAGTTTTAGAGGGGGTGGGACCTACGAGCAGTACTTC.

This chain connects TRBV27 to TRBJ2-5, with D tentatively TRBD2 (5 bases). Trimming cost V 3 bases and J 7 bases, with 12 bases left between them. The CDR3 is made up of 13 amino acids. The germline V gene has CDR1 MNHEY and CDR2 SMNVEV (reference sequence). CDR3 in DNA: TGTGCCAGCAGTTTGGGAGTCTCTGGGACCCAGTACTTC. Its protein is CASSLGVSGTQYF.

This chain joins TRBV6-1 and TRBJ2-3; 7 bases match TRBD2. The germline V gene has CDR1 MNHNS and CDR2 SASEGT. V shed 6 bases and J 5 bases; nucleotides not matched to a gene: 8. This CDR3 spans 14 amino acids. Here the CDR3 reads CASSGGLVLDTQYF. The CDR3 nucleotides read TGTGCCAGCAGCGGCGGACTAGTTCTAGATACGCAGTATTTT.

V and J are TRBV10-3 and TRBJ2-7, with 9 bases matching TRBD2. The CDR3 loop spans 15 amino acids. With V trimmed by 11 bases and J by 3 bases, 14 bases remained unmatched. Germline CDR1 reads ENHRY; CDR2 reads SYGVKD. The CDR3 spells CASLGASGRNYEQYF. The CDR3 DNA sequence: TGTGCCTCCCTAGGGGCAAGCGGGAGGAACTACGAGCAGTACTTC.

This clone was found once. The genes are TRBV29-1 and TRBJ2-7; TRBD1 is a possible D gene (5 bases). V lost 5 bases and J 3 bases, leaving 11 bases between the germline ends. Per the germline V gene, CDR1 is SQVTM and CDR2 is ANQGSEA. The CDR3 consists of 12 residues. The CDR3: CSVRGNLYEQYF. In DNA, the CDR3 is TGCAGCGTTAGGGGTAACCTCTACGAGCAGTACTTC.

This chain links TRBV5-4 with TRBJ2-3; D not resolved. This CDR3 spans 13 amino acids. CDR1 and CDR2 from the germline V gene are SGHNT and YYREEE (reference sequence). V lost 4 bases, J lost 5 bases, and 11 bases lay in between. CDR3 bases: TGTGCCAGCAGCGCTACTACCCAAGATACGCAGTATTTT. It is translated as CASSATTQDTQYF.

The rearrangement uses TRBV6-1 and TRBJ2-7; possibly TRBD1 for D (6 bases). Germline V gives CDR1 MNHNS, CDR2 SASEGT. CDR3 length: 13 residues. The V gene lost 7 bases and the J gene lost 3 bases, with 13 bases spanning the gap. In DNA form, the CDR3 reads TGTGCCAGCACCTCGACAGGATTCTACGAGCAGTACTTC. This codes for CASTSTGFYEQYF.

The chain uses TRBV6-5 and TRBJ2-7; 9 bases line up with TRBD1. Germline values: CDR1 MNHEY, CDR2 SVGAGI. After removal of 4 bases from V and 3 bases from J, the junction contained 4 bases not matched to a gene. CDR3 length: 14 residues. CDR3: CASSSRTGDYEQYF. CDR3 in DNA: TGTGCCAGCAGTTCCCGGACAGGGGACTACGAGCAGTACTTC.

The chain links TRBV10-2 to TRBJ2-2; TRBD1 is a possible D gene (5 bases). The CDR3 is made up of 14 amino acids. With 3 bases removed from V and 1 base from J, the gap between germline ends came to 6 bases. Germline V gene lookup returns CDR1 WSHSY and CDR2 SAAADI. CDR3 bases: TGCGCCAGCAGTGATAGGGGGAACACCGGGGAGCTGTTTTTT. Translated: CASSDRGNTGELFF.

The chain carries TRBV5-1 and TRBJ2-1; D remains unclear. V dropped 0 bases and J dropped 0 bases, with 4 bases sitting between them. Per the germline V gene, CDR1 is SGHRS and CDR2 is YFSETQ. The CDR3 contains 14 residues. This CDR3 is CASSLESSYNEQFF. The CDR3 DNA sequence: TGCGCCAGCAGCTTGGAGAGCTCCTACAATGAGCAGTTCTTC.

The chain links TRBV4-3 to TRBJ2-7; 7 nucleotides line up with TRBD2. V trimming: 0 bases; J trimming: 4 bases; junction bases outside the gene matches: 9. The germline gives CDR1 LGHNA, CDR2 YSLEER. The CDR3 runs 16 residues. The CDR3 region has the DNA TGCGCCAGCAGCCAAGATGGTAGCGGGCCTCGGTACGAGCAGTACTTC. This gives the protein CASSQDGSGPRYEQYF.

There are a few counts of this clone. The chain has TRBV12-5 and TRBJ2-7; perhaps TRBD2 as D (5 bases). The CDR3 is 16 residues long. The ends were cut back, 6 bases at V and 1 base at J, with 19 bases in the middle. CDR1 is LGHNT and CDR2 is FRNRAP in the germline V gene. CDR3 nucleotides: TGTGCTAGTGGCCCTTCCCGGCGAGCGGATTCCTACGAGCAGTACTTC. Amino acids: CASGPSRRADSYEQYF. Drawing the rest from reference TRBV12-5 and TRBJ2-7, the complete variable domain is DARVTQTPRHKVTEMGQEVTMRCQPILGHNTVFWYRQTMMQGLELLAYFRNRAPLDDSGMPKDRFSAEMPDATLATLKIQPSEPRDSAVYFCASGPSRRADSYEQYFGPGTRLTVT.

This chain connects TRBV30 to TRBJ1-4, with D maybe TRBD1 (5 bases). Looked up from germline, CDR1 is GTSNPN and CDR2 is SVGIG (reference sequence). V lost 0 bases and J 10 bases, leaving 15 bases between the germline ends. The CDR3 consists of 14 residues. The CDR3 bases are TGTGCCTGGAGTGTAGGAGGGGCCGCGGTAAAACTGTTTTTT. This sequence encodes CAWSVGGAAVKLFF.

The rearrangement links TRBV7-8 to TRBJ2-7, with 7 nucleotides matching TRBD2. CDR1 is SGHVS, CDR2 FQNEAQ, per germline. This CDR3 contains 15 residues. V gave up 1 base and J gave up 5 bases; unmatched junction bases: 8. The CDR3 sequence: CASSLGGTTPNEQYF. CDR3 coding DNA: TGTGCCAGCAGCTTAGGTGGGACTACTCCTAACGAGCAGTACTTC.

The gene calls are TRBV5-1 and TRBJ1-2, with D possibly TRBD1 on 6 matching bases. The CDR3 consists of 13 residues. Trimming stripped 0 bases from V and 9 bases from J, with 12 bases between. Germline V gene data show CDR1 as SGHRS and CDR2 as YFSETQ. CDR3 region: CASSLDRGGSYTF. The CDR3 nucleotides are TGCGCCAGCAGCTTGGACAGAGGGGGAAGCTACACCTTC.

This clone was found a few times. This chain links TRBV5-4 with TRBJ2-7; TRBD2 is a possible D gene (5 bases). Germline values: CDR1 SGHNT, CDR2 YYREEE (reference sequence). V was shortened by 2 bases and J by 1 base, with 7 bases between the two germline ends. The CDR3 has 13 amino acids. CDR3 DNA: TGTGCCAGCAGCTTCGGACTGTCCTACGAGCAGTACTTC. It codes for CASSFGLSYEQYF. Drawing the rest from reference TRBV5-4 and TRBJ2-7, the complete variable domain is ETGVTQSPTHLIKTRGQQVTLRCSSQSGHNTVSWYQQALGQGPQFIFQYYREEENGRGNFPPRFSGLQFPNYSSELNVNALELDDSALYLCASSFGLSYEQYFGPGTRLTVT.

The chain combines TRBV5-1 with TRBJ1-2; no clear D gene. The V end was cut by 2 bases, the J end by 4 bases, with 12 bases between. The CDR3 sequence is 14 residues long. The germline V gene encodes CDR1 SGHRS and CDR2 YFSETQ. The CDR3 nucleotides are TGCGCCAGCAGCTTAGGCAGCGTGGTCTATGGCTACACCTTC. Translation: CASSLGSVVYGYTF.

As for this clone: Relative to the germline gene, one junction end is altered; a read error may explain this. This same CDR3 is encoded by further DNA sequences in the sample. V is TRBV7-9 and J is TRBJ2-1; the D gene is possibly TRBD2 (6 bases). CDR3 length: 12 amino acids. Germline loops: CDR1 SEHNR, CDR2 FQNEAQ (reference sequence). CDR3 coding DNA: TGCGCCAGCAGCAACCGGGAGCGTGAGCAGTTCTTC. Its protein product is CASSNREREQFF.

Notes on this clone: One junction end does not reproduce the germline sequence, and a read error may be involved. The CDR3 loop reads CAGSYSSDSYEQYF. The CDR3 nucleotides read TGTGCCGGCAGTTACTCCTCAGACTCCTACGAGCAGTACTTC. V usage is TRBV6-6 and J usage is TRBJ2-5; no clear D. The J call may be wrong; the DNA end is better matched by TRBJ2-7. The CDR3 consists of 14 residues. Germline CDR1 is MNHNY and CDR2 is SVGAGI (reference sequence).

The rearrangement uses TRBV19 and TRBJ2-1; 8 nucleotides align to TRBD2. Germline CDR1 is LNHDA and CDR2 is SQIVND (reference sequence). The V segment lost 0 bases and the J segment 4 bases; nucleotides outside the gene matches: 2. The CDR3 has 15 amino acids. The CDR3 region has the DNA TGTGCCAGTAGTATAGACCGGGAGGGATACAATGAGCAGTTCTTC. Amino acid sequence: CASSIDREGYNEQFF.

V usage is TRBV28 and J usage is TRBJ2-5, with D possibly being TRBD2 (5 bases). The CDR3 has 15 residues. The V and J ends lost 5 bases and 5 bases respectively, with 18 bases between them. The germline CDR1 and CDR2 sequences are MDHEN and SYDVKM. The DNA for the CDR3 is TGTGCCAGCAGTCTCCCGGGCCTAGCACACGAGACCCAGTACTTC. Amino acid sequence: CASSLPGLAHETQYF.

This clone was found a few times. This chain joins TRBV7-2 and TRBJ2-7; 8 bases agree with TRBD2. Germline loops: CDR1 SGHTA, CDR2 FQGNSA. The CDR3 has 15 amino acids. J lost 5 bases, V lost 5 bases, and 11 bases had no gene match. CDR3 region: CASSILAARAHEQYF. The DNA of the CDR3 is TGTGCCAGCAGCATACTAGCGGCCAGAGCCCACGAGCAGTACTTC. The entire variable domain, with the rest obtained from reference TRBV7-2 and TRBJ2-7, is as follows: GAGVSQSPSNKVTEKGKDVELRCDPISGHTALYWYRQSLGQGLEFLIYFQGNSAPDKSGLPSDRFSAERTGGSVSTLTIQRTQQEDSAVYLCASSILAARAHEQYFGPGTRLTVT.

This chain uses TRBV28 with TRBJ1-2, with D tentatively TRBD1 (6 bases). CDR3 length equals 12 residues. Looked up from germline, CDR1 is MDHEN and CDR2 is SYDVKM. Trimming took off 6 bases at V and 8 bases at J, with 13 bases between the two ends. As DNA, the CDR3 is TGTGCCAGCAGCCTACAGGGTTTAGGCTACACCTTC. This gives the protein CASSLQGLGYTF.